This paragraph covers one T cell receptor (beta chain) sequence. Its target is not known. This specimen belongs to a study of neurological immune-mediated disorders. Study-level points and caveats: HTLV-1-associated myelopathy led in TCR clonal expansion, while multiple sclerosis ranked lowest, below healthy controls. Phylogenetic grouping placed 18 of 34 multiple sclerosis patients' repertoires in one related-CDR3 cluster, a possible signature.

cDNA synthesis was performed by 5'RACE with 10-nucleotide random UMIs. TCRdb ran MiXCR on the 5' RACE reads and lists one entry per CDR3 protein. The sample shows fewer than 85,000 distinct CDR3 sequences, about 5% of them seen only once. The junction had 4 bases not matched to a gene; V was cut back by 2 bases and J by 2 bases. The germline gives CDR1 SGHRS, CDR2 YFSETQ. The CDR3 contains 18 residues. This chain connects TRBV5-1 to TRBJ2-2; the match to TRBD2 covers 15 bases. This receptor was identified in a woman in her seventies with multiple sclerosis. Sequenced: PBMCs. As DNA, the CDR3 is TGCGCCAGCAGCTTACCGGGACTAGCGGGAGGAAACACCGGGGAGCTGTTTTTT. This translates into CASSLPGLAGGNTGELFF.